This is a list of T cell receptor beta chains from one sample in a study of identical twins. TCRdb called the 5' RACE reads again in MiXCR, with one record for every CDR3 protein. Here the sample spans about 720,000 distinct CDR3 sequences, approximately 9% being singletons. In addition, the sample was reused for a study of yellow fever vaccine responses in identical twins.

Sequencing was performed on PBMCs. The receptor source for this set is a young woman in good health. Each CDR3 is given with its conserved first and last residue. The D gene is left open where the match is weak. Clone size, where shown, is once, few, many, or a class for clones that have expanded.

>TRBV25-1|TRBD1|TRBJ1-2|few
CASSDSKGDRHAGYTF
TGTGCCAGCAGTGACTCAAAGGGGGACAGACATGCTGGCTACACCTTC
>TRBV15|TRBD1|TRBJ2-3|many
CATSRLTGVDTQYF
TGTGCCACCAGCAGACTGACAGGGGTCGATACGCAGTATTTT
>TRBV6-1|.|TRBJ2-3|many
CASTKGGGNTDTQYF
TGTGCCAGCACCAAAGGTGGGGGTAACACAGATACGCAGTATTTT
>TRBV15|.|TRBJ2-4|few
CATSRDKGQGIIQYF
TGTGCCACCAGCAGAGATAAGGGGCAGGGGATTATTCAGTACTTC
>TRBV20-1|TRBD2|TRBJ2-7|.
CSASIGTSVNYEQYF
TGCAGTGCTAGCATCGGGACTAGCGTGAACTACGAGCAGTACTTC
>TRBV12-3/TRBV12-4|.|TRBJ2-4|many
CASSFLGSGENIQYF
TGTGCCAGCAGTTTCCTAGGCTCGGGCGAAAACATTCAGTACTTC
>TRBV7-9|TRBD1|TRBJ2-3|.
CPSSRTGGVTDTQYF
TGTCCCAGCAGCAGAACAGGGGGAGTGACAGATACGCAGTATTTT
>TRBV29-1|TRBD1|TRBJ2-1|.
CSALNRDRHNEQFF
TGCAGCGCCCTGAACCGGGACAGGCACAATGAGCAGTTCTTC
>TRBV24-1|.|TRBJ2-7|many
CATSAPSGHSYEQYF
TGTGCCACCAGTGCCCCATCCGGACACTCCTACGAGCAGTACTTC
>TRBV27|.|TRBJ2-1|.
CASRRGPPVVNEQFF
TGTGCCAGCAGGCGGGGACCGCCTGTAGTCAATGAGCAGTTCTTC
>TRBV27|.|TRBJ2-3|.
CASSLSQLRTDTQYF
TGTGCCAGCAGTTTATCACAGCTTCGCACAGATACGCAGTATTTT
>TRBV12-3/TRBV12-4|.|TRBJ2-7|.
CASSFDGAEQYF
TGTGCCAGCAGTTTTGATGGGGCCGAGCAGTACTTC
>TRBV12-3/TRBV12-4|.|TRBJ2-7|.
CASSLVRTDYEQYF
TGTGCCAGCAGTTTAGTCCGGACAGACTACGAGCAGTACTTC
>TRBV29-1|TRBD1|TRBJ1-4|few
CSAGGTTNEKLFF
TGCAGCGCAGGGGGGACAACTAATGAAAAACTGTTTTTT
>TRBV20-1|TRBD1|TRBJ2-5|few
CSAIPGGQETQYF
TGCAGTGCTATACCAGGGGGACAAGAGACCCAGTACTTC
>TRBV29-1|TRBD2|TRBJ2-3|many
CSLSGNTDTQYF
TGCAGCCTAAGCGGGAACACAGATACGCAGTATTTT
>TRBV6-1|.|TRBJ2-7|.
CASTPHVKGGRDEQYF
TGTGCCAGCACCCCCCACGTTAAGGGGGGGCGGGACGAGCAGTACTTC
>TRBV4-3|.|TRBJ2-3|few
CASSQDPGDTQYF
TGCGCCAGCAGCCAAGATCCGGGGGATACGCAGTATTTT
>TRBV11-1|.|TRBJ1-1|.
CASSFRGGLNTEAFF
TGTGCCAGCAGCTTTAGGGGGGGCTTGAACACTGAAGCTTTCTTT
>TRBV20-1|.|TRBJ2-3|.
CSATFTGSGTDTQYF
TGCAGTGCTACTTTTACAGGGTCTGGCACAGATACGCAGTATTTT
>TRBV27|.|TRBJ2-7|.
CASSLQAQGSNEQYF
TGTGCCAGCAGTTTACAGGCACAGGGATCCAACGAGCAGTACTTC
>TRBV10-3|.|TRBJ2-7|many
CAISESSTGTYFREQYF
TGTGCCATCAGTGAGTCATCAACCGGGACTTACTTTAGGGAGCAGTACTTC
>TRBV5-1|TRBD1|TRBJ1-1|.
CASRQGAVAVNTEAFF
TGCGCCAGTCGACAGGGGGCTGTTGCGGTGAACACTGAAGCTTTCTTT
>TRBV6-1|.|TRBJ1-2|.
CATTEDSFYGYTF
TGTGCCACCACAGAAGACAGTTTCTATGGCTACACCTTC
>TRBV5-5|.|TRBJ2-3|many
CASSLRVLEADTQYF
TGTGCCAGCAGCTTGCGGGTATTGGAGGCAGATACGCAGTATTTT
>TRBV12-3/TRBV12-4|TRBD2|TRBJ2-3|many
CASGRTSGSTDTQYF
TGTGCCAGCGGGAGGACTAGCGGTAGCACAGATACGCAGTATTTT
>TRBV7-9|.|TRBJ2-3|few
CASSQVLETDTQYF
TGTGCCAGCAGCCAAGTTCTAGAGACAGATACGCAGTATTTT
>TRBV12-3/TRBV12-4|.|TRBJ2-2|.
CASSELGNANTGELFF
TGTGCCAGCAGTGAACTAGGGAACGCGAACACCGGGGAGCTGTTTTTT
>TRBV2|.|TRBJ2-5|.
CASSYVAGSSETQYF
TGTGCCAGCAGTTACGTTGCAGGCAGTTCAGAGACCCAGTACTTC
>TRBV27|TRBD1|TRBJ1-1|few
CASSLSGTGLNTEAFF
TGTGCCAGCAGTTTAAGTGGGACAGGGCTGAACACTGAAGCTTTCTTT
>TRBV24-1|TRBD2|TRBJ2-1|.
CATSSSGLAGGSGDEQFF
TGTGCCACCTCCTCCTCGGGACTAGCGGGGGGAAGTGGGGATGAGCAGTTCTTC
>TRBV2|TRBD2|TRBJ2-7|.
CASSEPGTSGSYEQYF
TGTGCCAGCAGTGAACCCGGGACTAGCGGCTCCTACGAGCAGTACTTC
>TRBV5-1|.|TRBJ2-5|few
CASSLAAGLAGAQYF
TGCGCCAGCAGCTTGGCCGCAGGGCTGGCAGGGGCCCAGTACTTC
>TRBV5-1|TRBD1|TRBJ1-5|many
CASSLDGDSGQPQHF
TGCGCCAGCAGCTTGGATGGGGACAGCGGTCAGCCCCAGCATTTT
>TRBV5-1|.|TRBJ1-1|many
CASSLEGDRGTEAFF
TGCGCCAGCAGCTTGGAGGGGGACCGGGGGACTGAAGCTTTCTTT
>TRBV20-1|TRBD2|TRBJ2-1|.
CSASTGLATYNEQFF
TGCAGTGCTAGTACGGGACTAGCGACCTACAATGAGCAGTTCTTC
>TRBV9|.|TRBJ2-3|.
CASSVGEGGPDTQYF
TGTGCCAGCAGCGTAGGTGAGGGGGGGCCAGATACGCAGTATTTT
>TRBV3-1|TRBD2|TRBJ2-1|.
CASSQYPSGGLNNEQFF
TGTGCCAGCAGCCAATACCCTAGCGGGGGCCTTAACAATGAGCAGTTCTTC
>TRBV4-3|.|TRBJ2-2|.
CASSSSLNGGTGELFF
TGCGCCAGCAGCTCGTCCCTCAACGGGGGCACCGGGGAGCTGTTTTTT
>TRBV18|TRBD1|TRBJ2-7|.
CASSTPTGAFYEQYF
TGTGCCAGCTCAACCCCGACAGGGGCCTTCTACGAGCAGTACTTC
>TRBV6-5|.|TRBJ2-5|few
CASSDSFNSWGTQYF
TGTGCCAGCAGTGACTCTTTTAATTCCTGGGGGACCCAGTACTTC
>TRBV7-2|TRBD2|TRBJ2-7|many
CASSTEREGYEQYF
TGTGCCAGCAGCACCGAGCGGGAGGGCTACGAGCAGTACTTC
>TRBV13|.|TRBJ1-2|many
CASSLGHVNPDYGYTF
TGTGCCAGCAGCTTGGGACACGTCAACCCTGACTATGGCTACACCTTC
>TRBV14|.|TRBJ2-4|many
CASSQSLQGSWGKNIQYF
TGTGCCAGCAGCCAGAGCCTACAGGGATCCTGGGGCAAAAACATTCAGTACTTC
>TRBV7-9|TRBD2|TRBJ2-5|.
CASNKEAGEGETQYF
TGTGCCAGCAACAAAGAGGCGGGAGAGGGAGAGACCCAGTACTTC
>TRBV28|.|TRBJ2-3|.
CASSRSDTDTQYF
TGTGCCAGCAGTCGAAGCGACACAGATACGCAGTATTTT
>TRBV12-3/TRBV12-4|TRBD2|TRBJ2-5|many
CASSLVRSGGKKTQYF
TGTGCCAGCAGTTTGGTCCGCTCCGGGGGGAAGAAGACCCAGTACTTC
>TRBV27|.|TRBJ2-2|.
CASSLNSGTGELFF
TGTGCCAGCAGTCTCAACTCAGGGACCGGGGAGCTGTTTTTT
>TRBV6-1|.|TRBJ2-1|.
CASSRTPYEQFF
TGTGCCAGCAGCCGCACCCCATACGAGCAGTTCTTC
>TRBV25-1|.|TRBJ2-5|.
CASSPIEETQYF
TGTGCCAGCAGCCCCATCGAGGAGACCCAGTACTTC
>TRBV5-1|.|TRBJ1-1|few
CASSLGLANTEAFF
TGCGCCAGCAGCTTGGGGTTGGCGAACACTGAAGCTTTCTTT
>TRBV20-1|TRBD2|TRBJ2-3|few
CSARIGTSGSATDTQYF
TGCAGTGCTAGAATCGGGACTAGCGGGAGTGCGACAGATACGCAGTATTTT
>TRBV5-1|TRBD1|TRBJ1-1|few
CASSYLTGGTEAFF
TGCGCCAGCAGCTACCTGACAGGGGGCACTGAAGCTTTCTTT
>TRBV4-3|.|TRBJ2-1|many
CASSQEPIREQFF
TGCGCCAGCAGCCAAGAGCCCATACGTGAGCAGTTCTTC
>TRBV20-1|TRBD2|TRBJ2-2|many
CSARTSGSVGTGELFF
TGCAGTGCTAGGACTAGCGGGAGCGTCGGCACCGGGGAGCTGTTTTTT